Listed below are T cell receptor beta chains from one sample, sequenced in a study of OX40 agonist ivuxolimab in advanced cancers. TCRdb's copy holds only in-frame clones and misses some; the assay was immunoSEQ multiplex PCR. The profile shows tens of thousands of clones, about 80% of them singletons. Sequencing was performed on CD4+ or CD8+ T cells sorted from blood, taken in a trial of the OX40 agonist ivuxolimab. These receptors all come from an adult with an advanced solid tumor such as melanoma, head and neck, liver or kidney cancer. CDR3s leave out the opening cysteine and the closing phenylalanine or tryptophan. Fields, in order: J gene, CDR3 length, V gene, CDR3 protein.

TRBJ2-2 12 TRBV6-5 ASSYSRGYGELF
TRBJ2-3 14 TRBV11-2 ASSLSSAGGPDTQY
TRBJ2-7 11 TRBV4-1 ASSQVERDEQY
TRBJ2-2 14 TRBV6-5 ASSYSIAGNTGELF
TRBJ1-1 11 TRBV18 ASSPPGWTEAF
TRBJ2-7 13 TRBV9 ASSASGTSMDEQY
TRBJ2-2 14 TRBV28 ASSEPRDRDTGELF
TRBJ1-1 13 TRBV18 ASSRGQGLRTEAF
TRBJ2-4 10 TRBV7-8 ASSPLSNIQY
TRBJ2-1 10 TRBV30 AWSRGNNEQF
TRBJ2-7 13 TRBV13 ASSLEREGTYEQY
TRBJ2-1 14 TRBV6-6 ASSYSMAGPHNEQF
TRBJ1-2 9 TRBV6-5 ASSPGYGYT